The source of this T cell receptor (beta chain) is a study of human T cells and chemical hapten exposure. Germline values: CDR1 MNHEY, CDR2 SVGAGI. CDR3 length: 16 amino acids. V was pared by 0 bases and J by 0 bases, with 12 bases between. Each CDR3 protein is one row after TCRdb ran MiXCR on the RACE reads. The sample consists of around 120,000 distinct CDR3 sequences, approximately 13% of them appearing once. This clonotype was seen only a few times. The time point here: pre-sensitization, week 0. The treatment here: therapeutic diphenylcyclopropenone sensitization with weekly scalp DPC. The gene calls are TRBV6-5 and TRBJ2-7, with D perhaps matching TRBD1 (6 bases). This material consisted of whole blood, taken in connection with sensitization to the hapten diphenylcyclopropenone (DPC). The TCR was taken from a woman younger than 30 with alopecia areata. Some clones in this sample may be carry-over from other donors' samples. In DNA, the CDR3 is TGTGCCAGCAGTTACTCGGGACATTGGAGCTCCTACGAGCAGTACTTC. As protein: CASSYSGHWSSYEQYF.